Shown below are 16 T cell receptor beta chains from a single sample sequenced in a study of OX40 agonist ivuxolimab in advanced cancers. Here immunoSEQ multiplex PCR was the method, and the copy in TCRdb shows in-frame clones only, minus some. In the table there are about 36,000 clones, over 60% of which are singletons. The sample was CD4+ or CD8+ T cells sorted from blood, taken in a trial of the OX40 agonist ivuxolimab. Receptors originate from an adult with an advanced solid tumor such as melanoma, head and neck, liver or kidney cancer.

The chain has TRBV7-8 and TRBJ2-5; 9 nucleotides line up with TRBD2. With 5 bases clipped from V and 4 bases from J, the junction kept 5 bases outside the gene matches. The CDR3 extends over 14 amino acids. The germline V gene has CDR1 SGHVS and CDR2 FQNEAQ. The CDR3, as DNA: TGTGCCAGCAGCCCTAGGACTAGCGCAGAGACCCAGTACTTC. It encodes CASSPRTSAETQYF.

The chain uses TRBV7-6 and TRBJ2-3; no clear D. V was trimmed by 2 bases and J by 0 bases, leaving 9 bases between them. The germline V gene encodes CDR1 SGHVS and CDR2 FNYEAQ. The CDR3 has 15 residues. In DNA form, the CDR3 reads TGTGCCAGCAGCTTACGGGCCACTAGCACAGATACGCAGTATTTT. It is translated as CASSLRATSTDTQYF.

A few counts support this clone. The chain uses TRBV12-5 and TRBJ2-2; 7 nucleotides agree with TRBD1. The CDR3 is 14 residues long. Germline assignment: CDR1 LGHNT and CDR2 FRNRAP. Trimming at V came to 6 bases and at J to 4 bases, leaving 5 bases not matched to a gene. Written as DNA, the CDR3 is TGTGCTAGTGGCCAGGGACAGCTCACCGGGGAGCTGTTTTTT. Protein sequence: CASGQGQLTGELFF.

The V gene is TRBV2, the J gene TRBJ1-4, with D unclear. The CDR3 runs to 14 residues. The V end lost 8 bases, the J end lost 3 bases, and 13 bases lay between the germline ends. CDR1 and CDR2 (germline): SNHLY, FYNNEI. The CDR3 nucleotides read TGTGCCAGCGTTAGGACTGAGGCTAATGAAAAACTGTTTTTT. Translation gives CASVRTEANEKLFF. Filled out from reference TRBV2 and TRBJ1-4, the complete variable domain reads EPEVTQTPSHQVTQMGQEVILRCVPISNHLYFYWYRQILGQKVEFLVSFYNNEISEKSEIFDDQFSVERPDGSNFTLKIRSTKLEDSAMYFCASVRTEANEKLFFGSGTQLSVL.

The J gene is TRBJ1-1, the V gene TRBV18; no reliable D call. V shed 3 bases and J shed 4 bases, with 9 bases lying between them. CDR3 size: 13 residues. Per the germline V gene, CDR1 is KGHSH and CDR2 is LQKENI. CDR3 region: CASSPAQRTEAFF. The CDR3 DNA reads TGTGCCAGCTCACCTGCTCAGCGCACTGAAGCTTTCTTT.

The rearrangement uses TRBV6-1 and TRBJ2-1; unclear D gene. Trimming cost V 7 bases and J 7 bases, with 17 bases left between them. CDR3 size: 14 residues. Germline V gene sequence: CDR1 MNHNS, CDR2 SASEGT. CDR3: CASKPPEIWNEQFF. In DNA form, the CDR3 reads TGTGCCAGCAAACCCCCGGAGATTTGGAATGAGCAGTTCTTC.

Only a few counts were recorded for this clone. V gene TRBV19 combines with J gene TRBJ2-5, with D perhaps TRBD2 (6 bases). There are 15 residues in the CDR3. Germline-derived CDR1 and CDR2 are LNHDA and SQIVND (reference sequence). V was trimmed by 1 base and J by 2 bases, leaving 11 bases between them. DNA for the CDR3: TGTGCCAGTAGTATAGCGTCGGGGGTTCAAGAGACCCAGTACTTC. As protein: CASSIASGVQETQYF.

The CDR3 sequence: CASSLGGSGANVLTF. The CDR3 nucleotides read TGTGCCAGCAGCTTAGGGGGCTCTGGGGCCAACGTCCTGACTTTC. The V and J genes are TRBV7-9 and TRBJ2-6; D gene ambiguous. The V gene's germline CDR1 is SEHNR and CDR2 FQNEAQ (reference sequence). The CDR3 has 15 residues. The V end lost 1 base, the J end lost 0 bases, and 4 bases lay between the germline ends. The whole variable domain, remainder taken from reference TRBV7-9 and TRBJ2-6, is DTGVSQNPRHKITKRGQNVTFRCDPISEHNRLYWYRQTLGQGPEFLTYFQNEAQLEKSRLLSDRFSAERPKGSFSTLEIQRTEQGDSAMYLCASSLGGSGANVLTFGAGSRLTVL.

The genes are TRBV5-1 and TRBJ2-1; 14 bases agree with TRBD2. Trimming at V came to 4 bases and at J to 6 bases, leaving 6 bases not matched to a gene. This CDR3 contains 16 residues. Germline V gene sequence: CDR1 SGHRS, CDR2 YFSETQ. The CDR3 loop reads CASSPYGLAGGNEQFF. For the CDR3, the DNA is TGCGCCAGCAGCCCTTACGGACTAGCGGGGGGCAATGAGCAGTTCTTC.

The rearrangement uses TRBV11-2 and TRBJ2-5, with a weak D call TRBD2 (6 bases). CDR1 is SGHAT and CDR2 is FQNNGV in the germline V gene. Trimming took off 0 bases at V and 3 bases at J, with 20 bases between the two ends. The CDR3 is 18 residues long. The CDR3 nucleotides are TGTGCCAGCAGCTTAGATTACGGGACTGACTATAGAAAAGAGACCCAGTACTTC. Protein product: CASSLDYGTDYRKETQYF.

V gene TRBV7-2 combines with J gene TRBJ1-5; TRBD1 might be the D (5 bases). The CDR3 consists of 16 residues. With 1 base removed from V and 6 bases from J, the gap between germline ends came to 16 bases. Germline lookup yields CDR1 SGHTA and CDR2 FQGNSA. This CDR3 reads CASSLDRAGTGQPQHF. DNA of the CDR3: TGTGCCAGCAGCTTAGATCGTGCGGGGACCGGTCAGCCCCAGCATTTT.

J is TRBJ2-1 and V is TRBV5-1; D not resolved. Germline assignment: CDR1 SGHRS and CDR2 YFSETQ. V was cut by 4 bases and J by 6 bases, with 11 bases left in between. There are 13 residues in the CDR3. CDR3 in DNA: TGCGCCAGCAGCCTTACGAGGTCCAATGAGCAGTTCTTC. This encodes CASSLTRSNEQFF.

The chain uses TRBV2 and TRBJ1-1, with D maybe TRBD1 (5 bases). Germline values: CDR1 SNHLY, CDR2 FYNNEI. The CDR3 length is 15 residues. Trimming cost V 2 bases and J 0 bases, with 10 bases left between them. The CDR3 nucleotides read TGTGCCAGCAGTGAACCCAGGGATTTGAACACTGAAGCTTTCTTT. Its translation is CASSEPRDLNTEAFF.

The V and J genes are TRBV4-1 and TRBJ1-6, with no clear D. The germline gives CDR1 MGHRA, CDR2 YSYEKL. V lost 3 bases and J lost 7, with 7 bases in between. The CDR3 length is 13 residues. This CDR3 is CASSQETNSPLHF. In DNA form, the CDR3 reads TGCGCCAGCAGCCAGGAAACCAATTCACCCCTCCACTTT.

The gene calls are TRBV7-9 and TRBJ1-1; D perhaps matches TRBD1 (5 bases). The CDR3 runs to 13 residues. V lost 3 bases to trimming and J lost 7 bases, with 12 bases between them. From germline, CDR1 is SEHNR and CDR2 FQNEAQ (reference sequence). Here the CDR3 DNA reads TGTGCCAGCAGCTTTGGGGCGAGGGGTGAAGCTTTCTTT. It specifies CASSFGARGEAFF.

The gene calls are TRBV11-2 and TRBJ2-7; D might be TRBD1 (6 bases). V lost 6 bases and J lost 4, with 13 bases in between. The CDR3 is 13 amino acids. From germline, CDR1 is SGHAT and CDR2 FQNNGV. The CDR3 nucleotides read TGTGCCAGCAGAGGGGGTAATGGGTACGAGCAGTACGTC. Translation: CASRGGNGYEQYV.